These 10 T cell receptor beta chains came from one sample sequenced in a study of response to subunit inactivated influenza vaccine. TCRdb recomputed calls from the RT-PCR reads with MiXCR, one row per CDR3 protein. The sample records just under 550,000 distinct CDR3 sequences, approximately 24% being singletons. The sample also formed part of further work on T cells expressing NK-cell markers. From that study: With UMIs, 5'RACE template switching was used to make TCR beta cDNA.

The input for sequencing was CD4+ T cells sorted from PBMCs, taken 11 to 12 days after vaccination. Receptors were obtained from a man aged 45 to 65 who received an inactivated influenza vaccine.

The rearrangement joins TRBV24-1 to TRBJ2-5; D is unresolved. The CDR3 has 15 residues. The V gene lost 4 bases and the J gene lost 3 bases, with 14 bases spanning the gap. The germline V gene encodes CDR1 KGHDR and CDR2 SFDVKD. The CDR3 spells CATSEKQDPEETQYF. In DNA form, the CDR3 reads TGTGCCACCAGTGAAAAGCAGGACCCAGAAGAGACCCAGTACTTC.

The gene calls are TRBV4-3 and TRBJ2-7; a possible D gene is TRBD2 (7 bases). This CDR3 comprises 15 residues. With 0 bases removed from V and 6 bases from J, the gap between germline ends came to 15 bases. The germline V gene encodes CDR1 LGHNA and CDR2 YSLEER. CDR3 nucleotide sequence: TGCGCCAGCAGCCAAGATCATTCTAGGGGGGGCGAGCAGTACTTC. Amino acid sequence: CASSQDHSRGGEQYF.

The chain recombines TRBV5-5 with TRBJ2-5; TRBD1 or TRBD2 may be the D gene (5 bases each). V gave up 3 bases and J gave up 9 bases, with 21 bases separating them. Germline V gene sequence: CDR1 SGHKS, CDR2 YYEKEE (reference sequence). This CDR3 comprises 15 residues. The CDR3 is CASSSSRDPSPPQYF. CDR3 in DNA: TGTGCCAGCAGCTCGTCCCGGGACCCCTCTCCCCCCCAGTACTTC.

CDR3 bases: TGTGCCAGCAGTCGTCCCGGGACGGGCTCTGGGGCCAACGTCCTGACTTTC. This codes for CASSRPGTGSGANVLTF. The chain joins TRBV11-2 to TRBJ2-6; tentatively, D is TRBD1 or TRBD2 (5 bases each). Germline lookup yields CDR1 SGHAT and CDR2 FQNNGV. Trimming shortened V by 6 bases and J by 0 bases, and 15 bases separated the two germline ends. The CDR3 consists of 17 residues.

This clonotype was seen more than once but under ten times. The CDR3 protein is CASSFSRLEGYTF. Here the CDR3 DNA reads TGTGCCAGCAGCTTTTCTAGGTTGGAGGGCTACACCTTC. The chain couples TRBV14 to TRBJ1-2; no reliable D call. V was trimmed by 5 bases and J by 8 bases, leaving 15 bases between them. This CDR3 has 13 amino acids. CDR1 and CDR2 (germline): SGHDN, FVKESK.

The genes are TRBV6-1 and TRBJ1-5; 7 bases map to TRBD1. CDR1 is MNHNS and CDR2 is SASEGT in the germline V gene. Trimming at V came to 6 bases and at J to 7 bases, leaving 9 bases not matched to a gene. The CDR3 length is 14 residues. The CDR3 here is CASSRDREGQPQHF. The CDR3 bases are TGTGCCAGCAGCCGCGACAGGGAGGGACAGCCCCAGCATTTT.

The CDR3 region is CASSFRGLKDKNIQYF. DNA of the CDR3: TGTGCCAGCAGTTTTAGAGGGTTAAAGGACAAAAACATTCAGTACTTC. V is TRBV28 and J is TRBJ2-4; TRBD2 might be the D (5 bases). This CDR3 comprises 16 residues. Trimming pared 3 bases from V and 3 bases from J, leaving 15 bases between. The V gene's germline CDR1 is MDHEN and CDR2 SYDVKM.

This chain uses TRBV12-3 or TRBV12-4 with TRBJ2-3; 11 bases map to TRBD2. This CDR3 is 15 amino acids long. The V and J ends lost 5 bases and 5 bases, in that order; junction bases with no gene match: 6. CDR3 protein: CASSPRLAGLDTQYF. The CDR3 region has the DNA TGTGCCAGCAGTCCTAGACTAGCGGGACTAGATACGCAGTATTTT.

This clonotype was recorded a few times. The rearrangement links TRBV7-2 to TRBJ2-3; unclear D gene. The CDR3 is 14 amino acids. With 1 base removed from V and 5 bases from J, the gap between germline ends came to 10 bases. Germline V gives CDR1 SGHTA, CDR2 FQGNSA. The CDR3 sequence is CASSLVRVKDTQYF. CDR3 in DNA: TGTGCCAGCAGCTTAGTACGGGTGAAAGATACGCAGTATTTT.

In its sample, this clonotype was seen a few times. This sequence joins TRBV14 and TRBJ2-3; D not certain. The CDR3 contains 15 residues. Germline lookup yields CDR1 SGHDN and CDR2 FVKESK. With 2 bases removed from V and 1 base from J, the gap between germline ends came to 10 bases. The CDR3 spells CASSQPGLGTDTQYF. CDR3 DNA sequence: TGTGCCAGCAGCCAACCCGGGCTGGGCACAGATACGCAGTATTTT.